This T cell receptor beta chain was sequenced during a study of T cell changes during pregnancy in multiple sclerosis. The CDR3 totals 14 residues. Germline lookup yields CDR1 MNHNS and CDR2 SASEGT. Trimming removed 7 bases at V and 4 bases at J, with 14 bases between. The protocol was immunoSEQ multiplex PCR, while the TCRdb copy is restricted to in-frame clones and leaves out a portion. The sample has approximately 93,000 clones; approximately 90% are singletons. This sequence joins TRBV6-1 and TRBJ1-5; D gene uncertain. This receptor was identified in a female donor in good health, enrolled as a control in a pregnancy study. This specimen consisted of peripheral blood, obtained in the first trimester of pregnancy. DNA of the CDR3: TGTGCCAGCACCTTTCTGGGCCGAAATCAGCCCCAGCATTTT. It encodes CASTFLGRNQPQHF.